This T cell receptor beta chain emerged from a study of OX40 agonist ivuxolimab in advanced cancers. About the study: The study reported partial responses in three patients: one hepatocellular carcinoma, two cutaneous melanoma.

Study outcomes and limitations: More expanded clones were seen, on average, in CD8+ T cells than in CD4+.

Method: immunoSEQ multiplex PCR; TCRdb's copy keeps in-frame clones and lacks some. The sample has about 13,000 clones; 82% are singletons. The CDR3 runs 14 residues. Trimming removed 5 bases from V and 6 bases from J, with 13 bases in between. Germline CDR1 and CDR2: MDHEN and SYDVKM. A note on this clone: What it recognizes is unknown.

This sample comprised CD4+ or CD8+ T cells sorted from blood, obtained in a trial of the OX40 agonist ivuxolimab. The chain joins TRBV28 to TRBJ1-4, with a tentative D call TRBD1 (6 bases). The receptor was isolated from an adult with an advanced solid tumor such as melanoma, head and neck, liver or kidney cancer. The CDR3: CASSQRQEDEKLFF. The DNA of the CDR3 is TGTGCCAGCAGTCAACGACAGGAGGATGAAAAACTGTTTTTT.